In its sample, the clone carrying this T cell receptor (beta chain) was seen a few times. Assay: immunoSEQ multiplex PCR; the TCRdb copy retains only in-frame clones and omits some. The sample contains about 1,400 clones, about 24% of which appear only once. There are 15 residues in the CDR3. The germline V gene encodes CDR1 SGHNT and CDR2 YENEEA. The V gene lost 4 bases and the J gene lost 4 bases, with 16 bases spanning the gap. These data come from a study of T cells in localized non-small cell lung cancer. Sequencing was performed on normal lung tissue next to the tumor, taken before any cancer treatment. This rearrangement joins TRBV11-3 to TRBJ1-2, with D possibly TRBD1 on 5 matching bases. The sequence was obtained from a man aged 35 to 69 with stage II squamous cell lung carcinoma. CDR3 sequence: CASSSGARGSYGYTF. DNA of the CDR3: TGTGCCAGCAGCTCCGGGGCGAGAGGTAGCTATGGCTACACCTTC.